What follows are 5 T cell receptor beta chains derived from one specimen sequenced in a study of blood T cells in healthy people across ages. Primed by a sample-barcoded 5' primer and a J-beta primer mix, a second PCR proceeded for about 7 to 12 cycles. One entry per CDR3 protein results from TCRdb running MiXCR on the 5' RACE reads. The sample carries 1.5 million to 2 million distinct CDR3 sequences, roughly 27% recorded once. Sequenced sample: blood. These receptors were taken from a woman in her twenties or thirties in good health.

The gene calls are TRBV15 and TRBJ1-2; D is undetermined. V gave up 1 base and J gave up 2 bases, with 8 bases separating them. CDR1 is LNHNV and CDR2 is YYDKDF in the germline V gene (reference sequence). The CDR3 totals 14 residues. The CDR3 DNA is TGTGCCACCAGCAGAGGCGGTAAGAACTATGGCTACACCTTC. Residues: CATSRGGKNYGYTF.

This clonotype appeared a few times. This chain joins TRBV7-2 and TRBJ2-3, with D possibly matching TRBD2 (6 bases). V was shortened by 6 bases and J by 5 bases, with 18 bases between the two germline ends. The CDR3 loop spans 15 amino acids. The germline V gene encodes CDR1 SGHTA and CDR2 FQGNSA. The CDR3 DNA reads TGTGCCAGCAGATCCCCGATGGGGGGTGTAGATACGCAGTATTTT. This gives the protein CASRSPMGGVDTQYF.

This clonotype was picked up one time. The junction does not match germline at one end; this may be a read error. V gene TRBV5-1 combines with J gene TRBJ2-1, with 13 bases fitting TRBD2. Germline assignment: CDR1 SGHRS and CDR2 YFSETQ. The CDR3 sequence is 15 residues long. The CDR3 here is CASSPGLAGDNEQVF. As DNA, the CDR3 is TGCGCCAGCAGCCCCGGACTAGCGGGAGACAATGAGCAGGTCTTC.

This clonotype was detected ten times or more. This rearrangement joins TRBV6-5 to TRBJ2-1, with TRBD1 matching 11 bases. The germline CDR1 and CDR2 sequences are MNHEY and SVGAGI. Losses at the gene ends were 4 bases for V and 8 bases for J; bases not matched to a gene: 7. The CDR3 consists of 15 residues. The DNA for the CDR3 is TGTGCCAGCAGTTCACCGGGACAGGGGGTTTATGAGCAGTTCTTC. Translating it yields CASSSPGQGVYEQFF.

The V call is TRBV6-6, the J call TRBJ2-3; TRBD2 matches 10 bases. Germline values: CDR1 MNHNY, CDR2 SVGAGI (reference sequence). The V and J ends lost 5 bases and 1 base, in that order; junction bases with no gene match: 6. The CDR3 loop spans 16 amino acids. The CDR3 region is CASSADTSGGTDTQYF. The CDR3 nucleotides are TGTGCCAGCAGTGCAGACACTAGCGGGGGCACAGATACGCAGTATTTT.